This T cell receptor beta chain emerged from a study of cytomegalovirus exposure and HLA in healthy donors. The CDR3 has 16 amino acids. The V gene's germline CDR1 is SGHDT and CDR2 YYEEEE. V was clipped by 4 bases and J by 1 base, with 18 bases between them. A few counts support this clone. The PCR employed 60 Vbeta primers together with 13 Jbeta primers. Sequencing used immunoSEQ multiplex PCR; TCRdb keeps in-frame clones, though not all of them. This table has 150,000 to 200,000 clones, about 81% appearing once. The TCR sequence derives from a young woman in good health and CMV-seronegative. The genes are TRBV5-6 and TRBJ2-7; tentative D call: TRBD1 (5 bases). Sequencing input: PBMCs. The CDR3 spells CASSREKTAISYEQYF. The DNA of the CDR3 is TGTGCCAGCAGCCGAGAGAAGACAGCTATATCCTACGAGCAGTACTTC.